Below, 22 T cell receptor beta chains from the same sample are listed, as sequenced in a study of regulatory T cells in long-lasting Graves disease. Researchers made TCR beta libraries by using iRepertoire HTBI primers and running Arm-PCR on CDR3 regions. TCRdb ran MiXCR on the multiplex PCR reads and lists one entry per CDR3 protein. Counted here are roughly 360,000 distinct CDR3 sequences, about 11% occurring once; the ten biggest clones make up approximately 19%. Time point noted: newly diagnosed GD, antithyroid drugs for less than 3 months. From PBMCs, RNA was extracted and then used to make the TCR library. This sample also appeared in a second study, on T cells in Graves' hyperthyroidism and ophthalmopathy.

The material was peripheral blood mononuclear cells (PBMCs), obtained at new diagnosis, from a patient treated with antithyroid drugs. Receptors were obtained from a young woman with Graves disease.

This clonotype was seen repeatedly, ten times or more. V and J are TRBV11-2 and TRBJ2-7; 10 nucleotides align to TRBD2. The germline gives CDR1 SGHAT, CDR2 FQNNGV. V trimming: 2 bases; J trimming: 2 bases; junction bases outside the gene matches: 9. This CDR3 is 17 amino acids long. CDR3 sequence: CASSLYGVGTSAYEQYF. The CDR3 coding sequence is TGTGCCAGCAGCTTATACGGCGTTGGGACTAGCGCCTACGAGCAGTACTTC.

This clonotype was picked up many times. The rearrangement uses TRBV28 and TRBJ2-7; D not certain. The CDR3 has 16 residues. The germline gives CDR1 MDHEN, CDR2 SYDVKM. V was cut by 6 bases and J by 1 base, with 19 bases left in between. The CDR3 nucleotides read TGTGCCAGCAGCCCCCGGTCCTTTCCCCATTCCTACGAGCAGTACTTC. It translates to CASSPRSFPHSYEQYF.

This clonotype was observed a handful of times. Here the CDR3 DNA reads TGTGCCAGCAGCGTTGGGGTTAGCGGGGCCTACTCCTACGAGCAGTACTTC. This codes for CASSVGVSGAYSYEQYF. This chain links TRBV9 with TRBJ2-7; 8 positions match TRBD2. The CDR3 covers 17 residues. V was pared by 2 bases and J by 0 bases, with 10 bases of the junction left unmatched. Germline V lookup: CDR1 SGDLS, CDR2 YYNGEE. Full variable domain (remainder filled in from reference TRBV9 and TRBJ2-7): DSGVTQTPKHLITATGQRVTLRCSPRSGDLSVYWYQQSLDQGLQFLIQYYNGEERAKGNILERFSAQQFPDLHSELNLSSLELGDSALYFCASSVGVSGAYSYEQYFGPGTRLTVT.

CDR3 DNA: TGTGCCAGCAGTTACTCTGGGGAGGGAGGCTACACCTTC. Translated, it gives CASSYSGEGGYTF. V usage is TRBV6-2 or TRBV6-3 and J usage is TRBJ1-2; D unresolved. Trimming left V 0 bases short and J 8 bases short, with 10 bases between. CDR3 length equals 13 residues. The germline V gene encodes CDR1 MNHEY and CDR2 SVGEGT.

On this clonotype: This could be a read error, since a much larger clone is one nucleotide away. V is TRBV7-2 and J is TRBJ1-1, with 7 bases aligning to TRBD1. Germline-derived CDR1 and CDR2 are SGHTA and FQGNSA. J was trimmed by 1 base and V by 6 bases; bases with no gene match: 2. This CDR3 has 13 amino acids. In DNA form, the CDR3 reads TGTGCCAGCAGTACAGGGGCGAACACTGAAGCTTTCTTT. It specifies CASSTGANTEAFF.

Many counts were recorded for this clonotype. The chain recombines TRBV15 with TRBJ1-5, with 9 bases matching TRBD1. V trimming: 5 bases; J trimming: 6 bases; junction bases outside the gene matches: 11. The germline CDR1 and CDR2 sequences are LNHNV and YYDKDF (reference sequence). This CDR3 region has 16 residues. In DNA form, the CDR3 reads TGTGCCACCAGCTTTTGGGGACAGGGTTATACTCAGCCCCAGCATTTT. Translating it yields CATSFWGQGYTQPQHF.

The sample holds many counts of this clonotype. This chain connects TRBV20-1 to TRBJ2-5; D is ambiguous. Germline V gene lookup returns CDR1 DFQATT and CDR2 SNEGSKA (reference sequence). The V gene lost 0 bases and the J gene lost 6 bases, with 5 bases spanning the gap. This CDR3 spans 11 amino acids. The CDR3 region has the DNA TGCAGTGCTAGAGATGTACAGACCCAGTACTTC. Translating gives CSARDVQTQYF.

This clonotype was seen at least ten times. This chain links TRBV28 with TRBJ2-3; no clear D gene. CDR1 is MDHEN and CDR2 is SYDVKM in the germline V gene. V was trimmed by 5 bases and J by 5 bases, leaving 20 bases between them. The CDR3 runs 16 residues. As DNA, the CDR3 is TGTGCCAGCAGTCTATACTCATTTCCTACGCGAGATACGCAGTATTTT. Encoded protein: CASSLYSFPTRDTQYF.

About this clonotype itself: Being one base from a much bigger clone, this may be a read error. The chain has TRBV20-1 and TRBJ2-1, with 11 bases aligning to TRBD2. This CDR3 spans 14 amino acids. V trimming: 4 bases; J trimming: 9 bases; junction bases outside the gene matches: 8. CDR1 and CDR2 (germline): DFQATT, SNEGSKA (reference sequence). CDR3 in amino acids: CSAKDLLAGGEQFF. DNA of the CDR3: TGCAGTGCTAAAGATCTCCTAGCGGGGGGTGAGCAGTTCTTC.

This clonotype was detected ten times or more. The chain is built from TRBV24-1 and TRBJ2-1; TRBD2 might be the D (5 bases). The length of the CDR3 is 16 residues. Trimming took off 4 bases at V and 2 bases at J, with 14 bases between the two ends. Germline V gene sequence: CDR1 KGHDR, CDR2 SFDVKD. DNA for the CDR3: TGTGCCACCAGTGACCGGACTGTAATGGCCTACAATGAGCAGTTCTTC. Protein sequence: CATSDRTVMAYNEQFF.

This clonotype has a count of ten or more. CDR3 region: CASSYDPRNEQFF. CDR3 DNA sequence: TGTGCCAGCAGTTACGACCCTCGAAATGAGCAGTTCTTC. The J gene is TRBJ2-3, the V gene TRBV12-3 or TRBV12-4; no clear D gene. Matching the DNA end better, TRBJ2-1 makes the J call doubtful. This CDR3 has 13 residues.

This clonotype came up once. The chain has TRBV27 and TRBJ1-1; D uncertain. The V and J ends lost 5 bases and 5 bases respectively, with 15 bases between them. CDR1 is MNHEY, CDR2 SMNVEV, per germline (reference sequence). The CDR3 contains 14 residues. CDR3 amino acids: CASSEVPSGTEAFF. The CDR3 coding sequence is TGTGCCAGCAGTGAAGTCCCCTCGGGGACTGAAGCTTTCTTT.

With respect to this clonotype: This may come from a read error, since a much larger clone is one base off. This chain links TRBV20-1 with TRBJ1-1; D is uncertain. The CDR3 sequence is 17 residues long. CDR1 and CDR2 (germline): DFQATT, SNEGSKA (reference sequence). DNA of the CDR3: TGCAGTGCTAGAGAAAAACGCAGGCTCGAGATGAACGCTGAAGCTTTCTTT. It codes for CSAREKRRLEMNAEAFF.

On this clonotype itself: A much larger clone differs from this one at a single base, so this may be a read error. The rearrangement uses TRBV18 and TRBJ2-7; maybe TRBD2 (6 bases). This CDR3 has 16 amino acids. Between the trimmed V and J ends, which lost 3 bases and 9 bases, there was a span of 24 bases. Germline V lookup: CDR1 KGHSH, CDR2 LQKENI. CDR3 sequence reads: CASSPTIGDPTGVQYF. For the CDR3, the DNA is TGTGCCAGCTCACCTACGATCGGGGACCCGACGGGGGTGCAGTACTTC.

This clonotype was seen more than once but under ten times. CDR3 sequence (DNA): TGCGCCAGCAGTGAGCTGGGGGAGGGCCCGGCCGAGACCCAGTACTTC. The encoded protein is CASSELGEGPAETQYF. The chain couples TRBV10-1 to TRBJ2-5, with TRBD2 matching 7 bases. V dropped 2 bases and J dropped 5; count of bases not matched to a gene: 11. The CDR3 is 16 amino acids. Germline V CDR1 and CDR2: WNHNN, SYGVQD (reference sequence).

This clonotype appeared many times. The genes are TRBV20-1 and TRBJ2-4; TRBD2 aligns across 8 bases. Germline CDR1 DFQATT, CDR2 SNEGSKA (reference sequence). J gave up 6 bases and V 2 bases, and 9 bases lay outside the gene matches. The CDR3 spans 15 residues. The CDR3: CSARQLAGSPNIQYF. The CDR3 DNA reads as TGCAGTGCTAGACAGCTAGCGGGTTCTCCAAACATTCAGTACTTC.

This clonotype was detected only a few times. V usage is TRBV6-2 or TRBV6-3 and J usage is TRBJ2-3; 8 positions match TRBD1. Germline CDR1 MNHEY, CDR2 SVGEGT. The CDR3 has 17 residues. V dropped 4 bases and J dropped 6; count of bases not matched to a gene: 15. CDR3 DNA sequence: TGTGCCAGCAGTTCCACCCGACATGACAGGGGTCGGGATACGCAGTATTTT. This sequence encodes CASSSTRHDRGRDTQYF.

The chain is built from TRBV7-9 and TRBJ2-1, with no clear D. Trimming removed 5 bases at V and 5 bases at J, with 13 bases between. Germline CDR1 SEHNR, CDR2 FQNEAQ (reference sequence). This CDR3 spans 14 amino acids. As DNA, the CDR3 is TGTGCCAGCAGCGACCTGACCCACCACAATGAGCAGTTCTTC. It encodes CASSDLTHHNEQFF.

In its sample, this clonotype was seen many times. The chain employs TRBV3-1 and TRBJ2-5; tentatively, D is TRBD1 or TRBD2 (6 bases each). The germline gives CDR1 LGHDT, CDR2 YNNKEL (reference sequence). The CDR3 length is 15 residues. The V end was cut by 3 bases, the J end by 5 bases, with 16 bases between. For the CDR3, the DNA is TGTGCCAGCAGCCAGAGGGAAAGGGGGGAGGAGACCCAGTACTTC. Amino acids: CASSQRERGEETQYF.

In this sample, this clonotype turned up many times. The gene calls are TRBV11-2 and TRBJ2-5, with D tentatively TRBD1 or TRBD2 (6 bases each). The CDR3 is 21 amino acids. Per germline, CDR1 SGHAT and CDR2 FQNNGV. The V and J ends lost 6 bases and 7 bases respectively, with 39 bases between them. The CDR3 sequence is CASRPMGGRRQETHRFGTQYF. In DNA form, the CDR3 reads TGTGCCAGCAGACCTATGGGGGGCAGGCGCCAAGAGACCCACCGCTTTGGGACCCAGTACTTC.

This clonotype was seen repeatedly, ten times or more. The rearrangement joins TRBV7-3 to TRBJ2-7; 9 bases fit TRBD2. Germline CDR1 reads SGHTA; CDR2 reads FQGTGA. There are 15 residues in the CDR3. Unmatched junction bases numbered 2, after V lost 2 bases and J lost 0 bases. CDR3 bases: TGTGCCAGCAGCTTATCTAGCGGGATCTCCTACGAGCAGTACTTC. Translated: CASSLSSGISYEQYF.

This clonotype has ten or more counts. V gene TRBV20-1 combines with J gene TRBJ2-5; D ambiguous. Per the germline V gene, CDR1 is DFQATT and CDR2 is SNEGSKA (reference sequence). The CDR3 contains 14 residues. Between the trimmed V and J ends, which lost 1 base and 1 base, there was a span of 10 bases. This CDR3 reads CSARAPGSQETQYF. For the CDR3, the DNA is TGCAGTGCTAGAGCCCCTGGCAGCCAAGAGACCCAGTACTTC.